This T cell receptor (beta chain) derives from a study of blood T cell repertoires in COVID-19. At the level of the study: Acute and convalescent COVID-19 specimens originated in the United States, Italy and Spain. Sample material is recorded as cDNA or gDNA derived from T cells, B-cell-depleted T cells, or PBMCs.

This CDR3 has 14 amino acids. V gave up 1 base and J gave up 5 bases, with 9 bases separating them. Germline CDR1 is SGHDN and CDR2 is FVKESK. Per the study methods: Counts of nucleated cells, estimated from reference gene primer amplification, were obtained. The method was immunoSEQ multiplex PCR; TCRdb's version includes in-frame clones alone and lacks a portion of them. V and J calls and clone size come straight from that table; D and trimming were deduced from the DNA. The repertoire holds some 170,000 clones, with around 81% as singletons. The genes are TRBV14 and TRBJ2-1; no clear D. The specimen was peripheral blood. The source is a man in his 60s with active or convalescent COVID-19. The CDR3 DNA follows: TGTGCCAGCAGCCAAGGGAGCAATCACAATGAGCAGTTCTTC. Translating gives CASSQGSNHNEQFF.